This section outlines one T cell receptor beta chain sequence together with its context. What it binds is not known. The data are from a study of shared clonotypes between healthy human individuals. Study context: Three men and two women, aged 18 to 49, were donors.

Assay: immunoSEQ multiplex PCR; the TCRdb copy retains only in-frame clones and omits some. The data contain roughly 2.2 million clones, around 92% of them seen just once; the ten biggest clones take up approximately 0.4%. Findings of the study overall: The four-donor shared clonotypes exceeded non-shared clonotypes in generation probability, with non-shared ones scoring lower. Naive subsets generally exceeded memory subsets in estimated richness.

V was trimmed by 2 bases and J by 3 bases, leaving 13 bases between them. CDR1 is SEHNR and CDR2 is FQNEAQ in the germline V gene (reference sequence). The CDR3 sequence is 16 residues long. The receptor's source is a man between 18 and 29 years old in good health. Some clones in this sample may be carry-over from other donors' samples. Sequencing was done on a sample of naive CD4+ T cells from PBMCs. Subset here: CD45RA+ positively selected. The rearrangement uses TRBV7-9 and TRBJ1-4; D possibly corresponds to TRBD1 (6 bases). CDR3 DNA: TGTGCCAGCAGCTTAACGCCGGGACAAGCTAATGAAAAACTGTTTTTT. Its translation: CASSLTPGQANEKLFF.